These 5 T cell receptor beta chains came from one sample sequenced in a study of cytomegalovirus exposure and HLA in healthy donors (TCRdb year 2017). Library preparation employed the immunoSEQ multiplex PCR assay. For the multiplex PCR, a mixture combining 60 forward primers for TCR Vbeta segments and 13 reverse primers for TCR Jbeta segments was used. TCRdb took over this immuneACCESS table, retaining in-frame rearrangements with V and J assigned. Such tables are incomplete; in checked studies, under half of the missing clones stem from an unresolved V gene, and the remainder is unexplained. Present in this sample are 130,000 to 150,000 clones, around 81% of which were seen just once. The top ten clonotypes cover nearly 7% of the sample. Sequencing used PBMCs. The receptors shown here come from a man aged 40-49 years in good health and CMV-seropositive.

The chain is built from TRBV9 and TRBJ2-3, with D possibly TRBD2 on 6 matching bases. Trimming left V 3 bases short and J 3 bases short, with 20 bases between. The CDR3 sequence is 17 residues long. Germline values: CDR1 SGDLS, CDR2 YYNGEE. The CDR3, as DNA: TGTGCCAGCAGCGACCCCTCCACAGCGGGTTTGACAGATACGCAGTATTTT. It translates to CASSDPSTAGLTDTQYF.

The chain links TRBV2 to TRBJ2-7, with 9 bases lining up with TRBD1. Germline-derived CDR1 and CDR2 are SNHLY and FYNNEI. The V and J ends lost 4 bases and 6 bases, in that order; junction bases with no gene match: 10. The CDR3 totals 15 residues. For the CDR3, the DNA is TGTGCCAGCAGTGTACCGGGACAGGGATCTATCGAGCAGTACTTC. It is translated as CASSVPGQGSIEQYF.

The chain joins TRBV29-1 to TRBJ1-2; D may be TRBD1 (6 bases). Germline V gene data show CDR1 as SQVTM and CDR2 as ANQGSEA. V shed 6 bases and J shed 4 bases, with 18 bases lying between them. The CDR3 is 14 residues long. The DNA for the CDR3 is TGCAGCGTCGATCGGACAGTAGGAGGCTATGGCTACACCTTC. Its protein is CSVDRTVGGYGYTF.

The rearrangement links TRBV4-2 to TRBJ1-1, with TRBD1 identical over 9 bases. V lost 4 bases to trimming and J lost 0 bases; unmatched junction nucleotides: 9. The germline CDR1 and CDR2 sequences are LGHNA and YNFKEQ. This CDR3 contains 17 residues. The CDR3 DNA sequence: TGTGCCAGCAGCCTCCCCTGGACAGGGGCATTGAACACTGAAGCTTTCTTT. This gives the protein CASSLPWTGALNTEAFF.

The chain joins TRBV6-7 to TRBJ1-2; 8 nucleotides align to TRBD1. TRBV6-7 is placed among ORFs of uncertain function. Trimming took 2 bases from V and 1 from J; bases not matched to a gene: 6. This CDR3 spans 16 amino acids. The CDR3, as DNA: TGTGCCAGCAGTTACGTGGACAGGGTCAGTAACTATGGCTACACCTTC. This encodes CASSYVDRVSNYGYTF.